These T cell receptor beta chains were read from a single sample in a study of CD8 T cells in ankylosing spondylitis. TCRdb re-called the 5' RACE reads with MiXCR, one entry per CDR3 protein. The sample lists 150,000 to 200,000 distinct CDR3 sequences, 18% occurring once. The source material was blood, either unsorted or a sorted T cell fraction (not recorded which). These receptors were obtained from a male donor aged 10 to 35 with ankylosing spondylitis or in good health (not recorded which). Both conserved end residues are trimmed from each CDR3.

V gene	J gene	CDR3 protein
TRBV18	TRBJ2-2	ASSPPIPGQRAGLGELF
TRBV24-1	TRBJ2-5	ATSDGGGETQY
TRBV27	TRBJ2-7	ASSLGKGREQY
TRBV12-3/TRBV12-4	TRBJ2-7	ASTLNGGGSYEQY
TRBV18	TRBJ2-5	ASSPNQVGKETQY
TRBV11-3	TRBJ2-3	ASSFSSSDTQY
TRBV12-3/TRBV12-4	TRBJ2-1	ASALRPRNNEQF
TRBV20-1	TRBJ2-1	SARGLAGGPLSPNEQF
TRBV29-1	TRBJ2-1	SVPGTFSYNEQF
TRBV10-3	TRBJ2-1	AISETGTGGGEQF
TRBV6-2/TRBV6-3	TRBJ2-2	ASSTHRTSGRPGELF
TRBV24-1	TRBJ2-6	ATSDAITQGVYGANVLT
TRBV20-1	TRBJ2-1	SAYPHGRTSGRWDEQF
TRBV6-2/TRBV6-3	TRBJ2-6	ASSRPGTGSGANVLT
TRBV5-1	TRBJ2-5	ASSPVRDRGFGTQY
TRBV25-1	TRBJ2-7	ASSETGLGEQY
TRBV29-1	TRBJ2-6	SVEDSPGPGANVLT
TRBV18	TRBJ2-2	ASSPQTSGTTSGELF
TRBV7-8	TRBJ1-6	ASSLTGGADSPLH
TRBV27	TRBJ2-7	ASSLGRNSYEQY
TRBV25-1	TRBJ1-6	ASSPGENSPLH
TRBV6-2/TRBV6-3	TRBJ2-5	ASSYSISVQRAKTQY
TRBV12-3/TRBV12-4	TRBJ2-3	ASSFFGEVTDTQY
TRBV4-1	TRBJ2-1	ASRKDRVNEQF
TRBV12-3/TRBV12-4	TRBJ2-7	ASSSSGQGVYEQY
TRBV5-1	TRBJ2-5	ASSRMGRSEETQY
TRBV7-9	TRBJ2-5	ASIRGGQETQY
TRBV12-3/TRBV12-4	TRBJ2-1	ASSFNLGGRATHNEQF
TRBV12-3/TRBV12-4	TRBJ1-2	ASSTRDIVYGYT
TRBV19	TRBJ2-1	ASSPLAGATYNEQF
TRBV12-3/TRBV12-4	TRBJ2-3	ASSMGPATDTQY
TRBV6-5	TRBJ2-1	ASTSGLRQF
TRBV12-3/TRBV12-4	TRBJ2-2	ASSPRDRGTGELF
TRBV29-1	TRBJ2-1	SVDSGRAGTEF
TRBV20-1	TRBJ2-3	SASSRVIEDTQY
TRBV19	TRBJ2-2	ASSSRGGTGELF
TRBV5-1	TRBJ1-2	ASSEGAGVGYGYT
TRBV4-3	TRBJ2-1	ASRYHRGSSYNEQF
TRBV27	TRBJ2-4	ASTPRGGGLNIQY
TRBV19	TRBJ2-7	ASRDRGFGEQY
TRBV18	TRBJ1-4	ASSSRQGAVEKLF
TRBV29-1	TRBJ2-1	SVVREGSYNEQF
TRBV20-1	TRBJ1-5	SARATRGLVSNQPQH
TRBV12-3/TRBV12-4	TRBJ1-2	ASSPGQGVGYT
TRBV7-2	TRBJ2-1	ASSLVNEFPLDSYNEQF
TRBV30	TRBJ2-1	AWDLDDEQF